Shown below are 2 T cell receptor beta chains from a single sample sequenced in a study of beta chain features in type 1 diabetes. Study-wide findings and caveats: Type 1 diabetes patients showed a moderate but significant shortening of TCRB CDR3s in all four CD4+ subsets.

These receptors' targets are unknown. The study reverse transcribed the entire isolated RNA, so it sequenced expressed TCRB transcripts. The data were produced by immunoSEQ multiplex PCR, yet TCRdb's version contains in-frame clones alone and is incomplete. The sample contains about 390,000 clones, over 8.5% of which appear only once. Material: central memory CD4+ T cells from blood. The receptors here all came from a man between 25 and 39 years old with type 1 diabetes.

This clone was counted a few times. The J gene is TRBJ2-7, the V gene TRBV23-1, with D unclear. TRBV23-1 is flagged as an ORF with uncertain function. The CDR3 sequence is 11 residues long. V was cut by 10 bases and J by 2 bases, with 9 bases left in between. The CDR3 sequence is CANHWAYEQYF. The CDR3 nucleotides read TGCGCCAACCATTGGGCCTACGAGCAGTACTTC.

The V and J genes are TRBV11-2 and TRBJ2-1; the D gene is possibly TRBD2 (5 bases). CDR1 and CDR2 (germline): SGHAT, FQNNGV. Between the trimmed V and J ends, which lost 3 bases and 7 bases, there was a span of 16 bases. This CDR3 is 15 amino acids long. The CDR3 region has the DNA TGTGCCAGCAGCTTGGGCCGCGCCCGAGGGAATGAGCAGTTCTTC. Translating gives CASSLGRARGNEQFF.